This T cell receptor beta chain comes out of a study of cytomegalovirus exposure and HLA in healthy donors. In regard to this clone: Its antigen is not identified.

Primers: 60 Vbeta forward and 13 Jbeta reverse. Sequencing was performed with immunoSEQ multiplex PCR; in TCRdb, only in-frame clones are kept and a portion is missing. The sample lists 160,000 or so clones; roughly 79% were seen once. This CDR3 is 15 amino acids long. Germline assignment: CDR1 MNHNS and CDR2 SASEGT. The V and J ends lost 3 bases and 8 bases respectively, with 17 bases between them. Study conclusions and caveats: Productive rates of about 90% or about 30% were seen for most TCR beta V segments in an earlier analysis. A later analysis linked a missense DCLRE1C variant to TCR beta V- and J-gene trimming. The authors judged a highly shared variant cluster likely a sequencing artifact.

V gene TRBV6-1 combines with J gene TRBJ2-1; D might be TRBD1 (6 bases). The receptor was derived from a man in his forties in good health and CMV-seropositive. Material: PBMCs. Written as DNA, the CDR3 is TGTGCCAGCAGTGAGGTAGGACAGCGAGGGGATGAGCAGTTCTTC. This codes for CASSEVGQRGDEQFF.